The 4 T cell receptor beta chains given below trace back to one sample, sequenced in a study of OX40 agonist ivuxolimab in advanced cancers. Here immunoSEQ multiplex PCR was the method, and the copy in TCRdb shows in-frame clones only, minus some. There are 100,000 or so clones in the sample; approximately 90% occur only once, and approximately 0.3% lies in the top ten. Specimen: CD4+ or CD8+ T cells sorted from blood, collected in a trial of the OX40 agonist ivuxolimab. The receptors originated from an adult with an advanced solid tumor such as melanoma, head and neck, liver or kidney cancer.

The chain combines TRBV10-3 with TRBJ2-5; 8 bases match TRBD1. The junction had 8 bases not matched to a gene; V was cut back by 6 bases and J by 5 bases. In germline, CDR1 is ENHRY, CDR2 SYGVKD. The CDR3 has 14 residues. CDR3 amino acids: CAIRTTGAQETQYF. The CDR3 DNA follows: TGTGCCATCAGAACGACAGGGGCACAGGAGACCCAGTACTTC.

The chain has TRBV19 and TRBJ2-7; tentatively, D is TRBD1 or TRBD2 (5 bases each). Trimming left V 6 bases short and J 7 bases short, with 22 bases between. The CDR3 is 15 residues long. CDR1 is LNHDA and CDR2 is SQIVND in the germline V gene (reference sequence). The CDR3 loop reads CASSPTGPRGGEQYF. Written as DNA, the CDR3 is TGTGCCAGTAGCCCGACGGGGCCTAGGGGTGGGGAGCAGTACTTC.

The genes are TRBV19 and TRBJ2-1, with 13 bases matching TRBD2. V shed 7 bases, J shed 9 bases, and the junction held 6 bases outside the gene matches. The CDR3 is 14 residues long. Germline CDR1 LNHDA, CDR2 SQIVND (reference sequence). The CDR3 DNA reads as TGTGCCAGTACCCAACTAGCGGGAGGGACTGAGCAGTTCTTC. Its protein is CASTQLAGGTEQFF.

The genes are TRBV28 and TRBJ1-2; no firm D call. CDR1 and CDR2 from the germline V gene are MDHEN and SYDVKM. V was shortened by 6 bases and J by 8 bases, with 10 bases between the two germline ends. This CDR3 has 11 residues. The DNA for the CDR3 is TGTGCCAGCAGATGGGAAAGAGGCTACACCTTC. This sequence encodes CASRWERGYTF.